What follows are 7 T cell receptor beta chains derived from one specimen sequenced in a study of T cells in women clearing cervical HPV infection. This table comes from immunoSEQ multiplex PCR, and its TCRdb copy is limited to in-frame clones, with some not included. Recorded for this sample: around 35,000 clones. Sequenced: blood buffy coat. The receptors originated from a woman between 18 and 75 years old with a cervical HPV16 infection that either progressed to CIN3+ or cleared (not recorded which).

CDR3 bases read: TGCAGTGCTGGAGGGACTAGCGGGAGATACGAG. Translated: CSAGGTSGRYE. From start to end, the CDR3 is CSAGGTSGRYEQYF. The chain has TRBV20-1 and TRBJ2-7, with 14 bases aligning to TRBD2. The read gets to within 3 residues of the CDR3 end, and the germline J gene fills in the rest. With 5 bases clipped from V and 4 bases from J, the junction kept 4 bases outside the gene matches. Looked up from germline, CDR1 is DFQATT and CDR2 is SNEGSKA (reference sequence). The CDR3 is made up of 14 amino acids.

On this clone: Read data end 3 residues before the CDR3 end; the end is taken from the germline J gene. The chain uses TRBV19 and TRBJ2-2, with TRBD1 as a possible D gene (5 bases). The CDR3 contains 14 residues. The V gene's germline CDR1 is LNHDA and CDR2 SQIVND (reference sequence). CDR3 protein: CASSFRGDDSPLFF. Incomplete CDR3 DNA: TGTGCCAGTAGTTTTAGGGGTGATGATTCACCG. The full variable domain, completed using reference TRBV19 and TRBJ2-2, is DGGITQSPKYLFRKEGQNVTLSCEQNLNHDAMYWYRQDPGQGLRLIYYSQIVNDFQKGDIAEGYSVSREKKESFPLTVTSAQKNPTAFYLCASSFRGDDSPLFFGEGSRLTVL.

On this clone itself: The read halts 3 residues ahead of the CDR3 end, with the missing end drawn from the germline J gene. The chain has TRBV20-1 and TRBJ2-3, with a possible D match to TRBD2 (6 bases). Germline CDR1 and CDR2: DFQATT and SNEGSKA (reference sequence). Trimming stripped 7 bases from V and 1 base from J, with 18 bases between. The CDR3 sequence is 15 residues long. CDR3: CSVRWFERGTDTQYF. The part of the CDR3 DNA that was read is TGCAGTGTAAGGTGGTTCGAGCGGGGCACAGATACG.

As to this clone: The CDR3 end lies 3 residues beyond the end of the read and is filled in from the germline J gene. V gene TRBV6-1 combines with J gene TRBJ2-5; TRBD2 aligns across 10 bases. V shed 3 bases, J shed 4 bases, and the junction held 5 bases outside the gene matches. Germline V lookup: CDR1 MNHNS, CDR2 SASEGT. The CDR3 has 15 residues. CDR3 bases read: TGTGCCAGCAGTGACAGCGGGGGGGCGGGAGAGACC. Protein product: CASSDSGGAGET. The CDR3 reads in full as CASSDSGGAGETQYF.

Points on this clone: The read terminates 3 residues before the CDR3 end, so the remaining end is supplied by the germline J gene. This rearrangement joins TRBV10-3 to TRBJ2-7, with TRBD2 as a possible D gene (7 bases). Deletions cut 4 bases from V and 0 bases from J, with 13 bases between. CDR3 length: 15 amino acids. The V gene's germline CDR1 is ENHRY and CDR2 SYGVKD. The sequenced part of the CDR3 DNA is TGTGCCATCAGTGGGGGGGGCTCCAGCTCCTACGAG. Residues: CAISGGGSSSYE. The whole CDR3 is CAISGGGSSSYEQYF.

As for this clone: Read data end 3 residues before the CDR3 end; the end is taken from the germline J gene. V is TRBV6-1 and J is TRBJ2-1; TRBD1 agrees at 7 bases. CDR3 size: 16 residues. Germline trimming cut 2 bases from V and 5 bases from J; bases unmatched to any gene: 9. Germline values: CDR1 MNHNS, CDR2 SASEGT. CDR3 loop: CASSEKLDRQNNEQFF. The sequenced part of the CDR3 DNA is TGTGCCAGCAGTGAAAAGTTGGACAGGCAAAACAATGAG.

Points on this clone: The sequence runs out 3 residues before the end of the CDR3; the remainder is reconstructed from the germline J gene. The V gene is TRBV7-9, the J gene TRBJ2-4; TRBD1 matches 10 bases. From germline, CDR1 is SEHNR and CDR2 FQNEAQ (reference sequence). The CDR3 has 13 amino acids. CDR3 DNA (partial): TGTGCCAGCAGCGACGACAGGGGGCAAGGT. It codes for CASSDDRGQG. The complete CDR3 reads CASSDDRGQGQYF.